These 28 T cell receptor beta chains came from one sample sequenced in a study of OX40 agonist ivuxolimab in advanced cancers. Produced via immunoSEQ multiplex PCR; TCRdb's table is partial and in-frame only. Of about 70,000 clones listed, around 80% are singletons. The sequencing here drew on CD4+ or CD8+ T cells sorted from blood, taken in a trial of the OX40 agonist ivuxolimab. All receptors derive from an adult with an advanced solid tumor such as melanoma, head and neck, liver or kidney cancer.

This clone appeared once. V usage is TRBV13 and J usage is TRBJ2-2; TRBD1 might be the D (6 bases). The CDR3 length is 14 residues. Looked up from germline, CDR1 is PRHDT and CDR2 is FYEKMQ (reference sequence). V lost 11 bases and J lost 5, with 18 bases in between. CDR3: CASSGEGQTGELFF. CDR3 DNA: TGTGCCTCCTCAGGGGAAGGTCAAACCGGGGAGCTGTTTTTT.

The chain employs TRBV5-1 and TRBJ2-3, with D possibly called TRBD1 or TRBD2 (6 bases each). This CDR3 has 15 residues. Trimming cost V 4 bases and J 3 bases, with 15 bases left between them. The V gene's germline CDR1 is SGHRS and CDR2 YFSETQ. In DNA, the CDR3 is TGCGCCAGCAGCCCGGAGGGGGACATAACAGATACGCAGTATTTT. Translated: CASSPEGDITDTQYF. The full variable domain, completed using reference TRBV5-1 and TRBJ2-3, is KAGVTQTPRYLIKTRGQQVTLSCSPISGHRSVSWYQQTPGQGLQFLFEYFSETQRNKGNFPGRFSGRQFSNSRSEMNVSTLELGDSALYLCASSPEGDITDTQYFGPGTRLTVL.

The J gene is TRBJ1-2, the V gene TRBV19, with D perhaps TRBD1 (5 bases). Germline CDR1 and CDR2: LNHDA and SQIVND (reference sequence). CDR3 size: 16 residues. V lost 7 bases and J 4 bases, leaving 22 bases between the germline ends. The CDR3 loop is CASTLDSGRPIYGYTF. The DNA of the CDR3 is TGTGCCAGTACTCTTGACAGCGGGCGTCCAATCTATGGCTACACCTTC.

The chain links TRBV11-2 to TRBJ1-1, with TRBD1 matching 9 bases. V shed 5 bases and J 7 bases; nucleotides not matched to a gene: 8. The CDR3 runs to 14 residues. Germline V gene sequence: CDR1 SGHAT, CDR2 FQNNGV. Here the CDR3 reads CASSPGQGKGEAFF. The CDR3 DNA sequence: TGTGCCAGCAGCCCGGGACAGGGAAAGGGTGAAGCTTTCTTT.

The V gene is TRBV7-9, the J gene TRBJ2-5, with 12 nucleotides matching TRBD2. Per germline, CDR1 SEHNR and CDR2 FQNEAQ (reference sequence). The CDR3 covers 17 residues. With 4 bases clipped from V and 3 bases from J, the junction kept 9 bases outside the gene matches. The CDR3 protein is CASSSPVSSGGEETQYF. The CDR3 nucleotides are TGTGCCAGCAGCTCCCCCGTTTCTAGCGGGGGGGAAGAGACCCAGTACTTC.

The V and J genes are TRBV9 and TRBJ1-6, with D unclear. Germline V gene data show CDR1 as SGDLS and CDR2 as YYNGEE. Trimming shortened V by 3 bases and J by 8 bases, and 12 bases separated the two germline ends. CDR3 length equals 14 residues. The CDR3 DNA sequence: TGTGCCAGCAGCGATCTTCCTCGGGATTCACCCCTCCACTTT. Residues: CASSDLPRDSPLHF.

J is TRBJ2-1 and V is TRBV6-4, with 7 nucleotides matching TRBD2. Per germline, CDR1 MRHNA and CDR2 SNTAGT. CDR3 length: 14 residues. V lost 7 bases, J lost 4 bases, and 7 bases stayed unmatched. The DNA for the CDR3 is TGTGCCAGCAAGGTCCTAGCGGAGTACAATGAGCAGTTCTTC. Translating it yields CASKVLAEYNEQFF.

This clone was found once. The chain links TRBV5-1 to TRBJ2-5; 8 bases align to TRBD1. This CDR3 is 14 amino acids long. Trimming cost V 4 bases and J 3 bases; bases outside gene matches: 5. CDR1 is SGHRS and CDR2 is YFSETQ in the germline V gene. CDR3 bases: TGCGCCAGCAGCGGCGCAGGGGGCGAAGAGACCCAGTACTTC. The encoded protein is CASSGAGGEETQYF.

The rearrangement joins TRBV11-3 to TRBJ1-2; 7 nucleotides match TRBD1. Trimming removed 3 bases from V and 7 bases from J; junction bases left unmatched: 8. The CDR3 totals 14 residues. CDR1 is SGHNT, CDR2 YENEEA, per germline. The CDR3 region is CASSFRTGSGGYTF. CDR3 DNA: TGTGCCAGCAGCTTCCGGACAGGTTCGGGTGGCTACACCTTC. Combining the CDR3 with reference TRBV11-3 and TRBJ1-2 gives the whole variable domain EAGVVQSPRYKIIEKKQPVAFWCNPISGHNTLYWYLQNLGQGPELLIRYENEEAVDDSQLPKDRFSAERLKGVDSTLKIQPAELGDSAVYLCASSFRTGSGGYTFGSGTRLTVV.

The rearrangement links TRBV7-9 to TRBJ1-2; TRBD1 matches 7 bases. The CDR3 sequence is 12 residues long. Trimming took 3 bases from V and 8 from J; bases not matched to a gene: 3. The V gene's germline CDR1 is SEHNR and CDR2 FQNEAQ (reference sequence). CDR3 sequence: CASSLGQQGYTF. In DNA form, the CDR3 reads TGTGCCAGCAGCTTGGGACAGCAAGGCTACACCTTC.

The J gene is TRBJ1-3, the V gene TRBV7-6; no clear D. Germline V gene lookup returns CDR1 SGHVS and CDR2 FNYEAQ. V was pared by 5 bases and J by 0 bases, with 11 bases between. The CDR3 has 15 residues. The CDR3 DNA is TGTGCCAGCAGCGTAATCCGAAGCTCTGGAAACACCATATATTTT. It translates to CASSVIRSSGNTIYF.

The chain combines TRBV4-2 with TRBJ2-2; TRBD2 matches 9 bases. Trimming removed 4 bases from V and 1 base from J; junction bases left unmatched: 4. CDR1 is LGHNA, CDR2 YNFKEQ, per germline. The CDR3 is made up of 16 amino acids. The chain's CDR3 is CASSRAAGGNTGELFF. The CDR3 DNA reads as TGTGCCAGCAGCCGAGCAGCGGGGGGGAACACCGGGGAGCTGTTTTTT.

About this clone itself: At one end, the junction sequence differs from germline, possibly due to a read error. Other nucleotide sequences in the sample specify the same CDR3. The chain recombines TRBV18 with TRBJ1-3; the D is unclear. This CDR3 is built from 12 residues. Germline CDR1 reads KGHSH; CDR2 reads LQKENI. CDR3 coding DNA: TGTGCCAGTTCACCACTAGGAAACACCATATATTTT. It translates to CASSPLGNTIYF.

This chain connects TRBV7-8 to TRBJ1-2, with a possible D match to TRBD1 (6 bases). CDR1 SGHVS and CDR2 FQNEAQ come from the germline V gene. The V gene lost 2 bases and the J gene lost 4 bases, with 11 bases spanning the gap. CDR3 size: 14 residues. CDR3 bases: TGTGCCAGCAGCTTACCAGGGGCCCCCTATGGCTACACCTTC. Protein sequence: CASSLPGAPYGYTF.

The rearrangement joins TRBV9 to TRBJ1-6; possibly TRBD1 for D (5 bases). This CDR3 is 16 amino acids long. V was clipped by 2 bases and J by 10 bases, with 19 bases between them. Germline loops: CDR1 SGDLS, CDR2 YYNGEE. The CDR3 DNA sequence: TGTGCCAGCAGCGTGGACTGGGAGGGGCAAGGATCACCCCTCCACTTT. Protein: CASSVDWEGQGSPLHF.

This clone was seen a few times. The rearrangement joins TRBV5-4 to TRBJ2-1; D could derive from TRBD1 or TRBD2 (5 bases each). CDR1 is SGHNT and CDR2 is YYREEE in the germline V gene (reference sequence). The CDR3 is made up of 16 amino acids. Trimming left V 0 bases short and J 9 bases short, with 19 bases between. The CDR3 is CASSLAPGQGSSEQFF. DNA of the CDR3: TGTGCCAGCAGCTTGGCCCCGGGGCAGGGCAGTAGTGAGCAGTTCTTC.

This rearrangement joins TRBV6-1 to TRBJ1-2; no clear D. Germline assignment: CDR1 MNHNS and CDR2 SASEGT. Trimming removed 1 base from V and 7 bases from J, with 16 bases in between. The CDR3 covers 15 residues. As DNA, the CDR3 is TGTGCCAGCAGTGAAGGCCGATCTACGGCCTTTGGCTACACCTTC. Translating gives CASSEGRSTAFGYTF.

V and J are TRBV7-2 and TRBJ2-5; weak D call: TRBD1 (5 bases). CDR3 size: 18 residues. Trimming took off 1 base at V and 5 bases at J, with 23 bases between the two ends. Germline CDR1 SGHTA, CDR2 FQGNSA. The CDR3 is CASSLDPPRGLSVETQYF. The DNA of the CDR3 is TGTGCCAGCAGCTTAGATCCCCCTAGGGGCCTCTCAGTGGAGACCCAGTACTTC.

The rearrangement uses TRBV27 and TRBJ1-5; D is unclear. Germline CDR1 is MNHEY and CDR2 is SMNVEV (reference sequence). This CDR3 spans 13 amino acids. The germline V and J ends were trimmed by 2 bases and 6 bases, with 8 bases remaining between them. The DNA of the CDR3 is TGTGCCAGCAGTTTAGGGTTGGGTCAGCCCCAGCATTTT. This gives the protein CASSLGLGQPQHF.

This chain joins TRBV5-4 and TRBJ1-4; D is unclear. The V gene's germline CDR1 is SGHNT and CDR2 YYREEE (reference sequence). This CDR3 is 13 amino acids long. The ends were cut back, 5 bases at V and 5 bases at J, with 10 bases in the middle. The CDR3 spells CASRIQGNEKLFF. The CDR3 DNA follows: TGTGCCAGCAGGATACAAGGGAATGAAAAACTGTTTTTT.

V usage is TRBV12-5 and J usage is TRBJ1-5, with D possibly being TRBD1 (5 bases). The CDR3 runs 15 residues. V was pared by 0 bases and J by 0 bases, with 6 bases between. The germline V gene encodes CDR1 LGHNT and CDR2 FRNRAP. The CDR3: CASGLVQGSNQPQHF. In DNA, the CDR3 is TGTGCTAGTGGTTTGGTCCAGGGTAGCAATCAGCCCCAGCATTTT.

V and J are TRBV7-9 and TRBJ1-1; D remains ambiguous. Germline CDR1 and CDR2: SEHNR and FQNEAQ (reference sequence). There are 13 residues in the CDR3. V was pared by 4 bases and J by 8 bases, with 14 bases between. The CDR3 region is CASSWEGYGEAFF. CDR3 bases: TGTGCCAGCAGCTGGGAGGGATATGGGGAAGCTTTCTTT.

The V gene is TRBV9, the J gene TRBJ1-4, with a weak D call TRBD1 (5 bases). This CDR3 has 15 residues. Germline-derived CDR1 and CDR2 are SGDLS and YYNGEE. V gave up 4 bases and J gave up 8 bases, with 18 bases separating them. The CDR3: CASSSDAGSFEKLFF. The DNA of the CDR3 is TGTGCCAGCAGCTCTGATGCAGGGAGTTTCGAAAAACTGTTTTTT.

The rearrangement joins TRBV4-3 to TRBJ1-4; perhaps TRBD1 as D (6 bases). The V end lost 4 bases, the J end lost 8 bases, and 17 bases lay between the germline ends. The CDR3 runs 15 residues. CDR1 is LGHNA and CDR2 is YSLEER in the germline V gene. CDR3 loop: CASSREPGVGEKLFF. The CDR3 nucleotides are TGCGCCAGCAGCCGAGAACCAGGGGTCGGAGAAAAACTGTTTTTT.

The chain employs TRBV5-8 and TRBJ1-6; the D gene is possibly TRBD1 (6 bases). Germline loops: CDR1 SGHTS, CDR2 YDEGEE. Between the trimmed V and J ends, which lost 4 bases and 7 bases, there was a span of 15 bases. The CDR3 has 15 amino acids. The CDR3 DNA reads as TGTGCCAGCAGCGGGTACCGGGACAAAAATTCACCCCTCCACTTT. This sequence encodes CASSGYRDKNSPLHF.

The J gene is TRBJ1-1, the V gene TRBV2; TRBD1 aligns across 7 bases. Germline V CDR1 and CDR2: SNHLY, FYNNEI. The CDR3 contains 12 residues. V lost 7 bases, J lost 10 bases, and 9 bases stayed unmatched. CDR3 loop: CASTGQASVAFF. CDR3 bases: TGTGCCAGCACCGGACAGGCTTCGGTAGCTTTCTTT.

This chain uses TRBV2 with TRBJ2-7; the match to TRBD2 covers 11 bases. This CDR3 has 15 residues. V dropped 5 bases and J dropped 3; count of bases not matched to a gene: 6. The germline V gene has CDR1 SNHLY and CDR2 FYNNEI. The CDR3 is CASSLGTSGLYEQYF. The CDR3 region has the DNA TGTGCCAGCAGTTTGGGGACTAGCGGACTCTACGAGCAGTACTTC.

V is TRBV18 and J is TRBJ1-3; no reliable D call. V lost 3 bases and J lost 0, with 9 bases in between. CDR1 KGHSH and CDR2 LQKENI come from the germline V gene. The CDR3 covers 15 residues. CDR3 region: CASSPSFNSGNTIYF. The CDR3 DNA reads TGTGCCAGCTCACCTAGCTTCAACTCTGGAAACACCATATATTTT. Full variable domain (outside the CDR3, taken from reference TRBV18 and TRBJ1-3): NAGVMQNPRHLVRRRGQEARLRCSPMKGHSHVYWYRQLPEEGLKFMVYLQKENIIDESGMPKERFSAEFPKEGPSILRIQQVVRGDSAAYFCASSPSFNSGNTIYFGEGSWLTVV.